This entry is about one TCR beta chain. Its specificity is unknown. A single base separates this from a much larger clone, so it may be a read error. This sample stems from a study of tumor-infiltrating lymphocytes in primary liver carcinoma. This CDR3 comprises 13 residues. The ends were cut back, 5 bases at V and 4 bases at J, with 13 bases in the middle. Germline CDR1 SQVTM, CDR2 ANQGSEA. Co-extracted RNA and DNA came from roughly 21-30 mg of unsorted bulk tissue. A primer in the constant region served to generate TCR beta cDNA from 500 ng of total RNA. Researchers made the TCR beta libraries by running three nested multiplex PCR rounds with slightly modified ARM-PCR. The first two PCR rounds used TRBV1-TRBV30 forward primers with a C-beta reverse primer, 10 to 11 cycles each. TCRdb itself ran the multiplex PCR reads through MiXCR, one entry per CDR3 protein. Of roughly 120,000 distinct CDR3 sequences in the sample, around 62% were seen once.

Broader study findings: Compared with blood, tumor repertoires held significantly more in their top 250 clones. Lesser overlap characterized tumor-adjacent and tumor-blood pairs relative to tumor region pairs. Only about 8-24% of top clones showed up in all five tumor regions.

V is TRBV29-1 and J is TRBJ2-3; a weak D match, TRBD2 (6 bases). The material sequenced was liver tumor tissue from sampling region 1. The subset: tumor region T1, superior pole. The source is a woman aged 55-70 years with primary liver carcinoma and hepatitis B virus infection. CDR3 bases: TGCAGCGTTCCGGCGGGAAGGGCAGATACGCAGTATTTT. Amino acids: CSVPAGRADTQYF.